This paragraph covers one T cell receptor (beta chain) sequence. This clone showed up just once. The antigen it recognizes is unknown. The input lacks base qualities; no much larger clone sits a single base away. This CDR3 is also generated by other DNA sequences in the sample. The source of the sample is a study of blood T cell repertoires in COVID-19 (dated by TCRdb to about 2020). Looking at the study overall: Collaborator samples came from the United States, Italy and Spain and covered acute and convalescent phases of COVID-19. Deeply sampled blood TCRbeta repertoires from subjects exposed to, actively infected with, or recovered from COVID-19 were included in the dataset. Nearly every sample came with metadata listing a de-identified subject ID, COVID-19 status, age in years and sex. HLA class I and class II types, where available, came from metadata supplied by the sample provider rather than from assay-based typing. The samples were drawn from two sources: the first 160 participants of the ongoing ImmuneRACE study, and about 1,300 subjects contributed by 6 global collaborators. The prospective study material was composed of cDNA or gDNA derived from T cells, B-cell-depleted T cells, or PBMCs. The repertoires were released in a freely available public database meant as a resource for research on the immune response to SARS-CoV-2. Study-level results and caveats: The quantity of clinical and demographic metadata differed by source and by participant and was supplied without curation.

Whole blood was collected in K2EDTA tubes by collaborating institutions according to the institutions' own protocols. Collaborator samples were shipped for TCRbeta analysis as frozen whole blood, isolated PBMCs, or DNA extracted from either sample type. TCRbeta CDR3 regions were amplified from genomic DNA by means of the immunoSEQ Assay, a bias-controlled multiplex PCR. As for how the authors treated the data: Within the assay, amplification of reference gene primers was used to estimate how many nucleated cells each sample contained. Sequence reads were collapsed and filtered to measure the absolute abundance of every unique TCRbeta CDR3 rearrangement. For each sample, productive Simpson clonality was calculated by taking the square root of Simpson's diversity index across productive rearrangements. TCRdb mirrors the immuneACCESS table, restricted to in-frame sequences. Some clones are absent from its copies; in checked studies, under half trace to an unresolved V gene, and the reason for the others is unknown. D and trimming come from the DNA, and the V and J calls and clone size come from that table. The sample table contains under 450,000 clones; only one count was recorded for roughly 86% of them. About 1% of the sample is taken by the ten largest.

The CDR3 sequence holds 15 residues, the cysteine and phenylalanine included. Kept here is only the CDR3 DNA, which spans 45 bases and is read in frame from base 1. The germline ends are 13 bases apart after V is trimmed by 3 bases and J by 0 bases. The germline V gene encodes CDR1 SGHNT and CDR2 YYREEE (reference sequence). The sample consisted of peripheral blood. The rearrangement joined TRBV5-4 to TRBJ2-7; the D gene is perhaps TRBD1, on 6 matching bases. The clonotype originates from a human donor with acute or convalescent COVID-19. The donor label of this sample is uncertain. CDR3 protein: CASSSKTGLSYEQYF. At the DNA level, the sequence is TGTGCCAGCAGCTCCAAGACAGGACTCTCCTACGAGCAGTACTTC. Joined to the reference TRBV5-4 and TRBJ2-7 proteins, this CDR3 gives the full variable domain: ETGVTQSPTHLIKTRGQQVTLRCSSQSGHNTVSWYQQALGQGPQFIFQYYREEENGRGNFPPRFSGLQFPNYSSELNVNALELDDSALYLCASSSKTGLSYEQYFGPGTRLTVT.